Following are 19 T cell receptor beta chains from one sample sequenced in a study of cytomegalovirus exposure and HLA in healthy donors. The PCR made use of 60 Vbeta and 13 Jbeta primers. Assay: immunoSEQ multiplex PCR; the TCRdb copy retains only in-frame clones and omits some. The table lists hundreds of thousands of clones, 70% to 85% of them singletons. The source material was PBMCs. These receptors all stem from a woman in her thirties or forties in good health and CMV-seronegative.

This rearrangement joins TRBV30 to TRBJ2-7; D remains unclear. Germline loops: CDR1 GTSNPN, CDR2 SVGIG (reference sequence). V dropped 0 bases and J dropped 4 bases, with 4 bases sitting between them. CDR3 length equals 11 residues. The CDR3 region is CAWSVRYEQYF. The CDR3 nucleotides read TGTGCCTGGAGTGTACGGTACGAGCAGTACTTC.

The rearrangement links TRBV30 to TRBJ1-3; D ambiguous. The ends were cut back, 3 bases at V and 1 base at J, with 10 bases in the middle. Germline V CDR1 and CDR2: GTSNPN, SVGIG (reference sequence). This CDR3 is built from 14 residues. This chain's CDR3 is CAWRGRGSGNTIYF. DNA for the CDR3: TGTGCCTGGAGAGGGAGAGGGTCTGGAAACACCATATATTTT.

The chain couples TRBV9 to TRBJ1-5; 8 nucleotides match TRBD1. There are 15 residues in the CDR3. V dropped 4 bases and J dropped 6; count of bases not matched to a gene: 9. From germline, CDR1 is SGDLS and CDR2 YYNGEE. In DNA form, the CDR3 reads TGTGCCAGCAGCCCTGGGGCAGGGGGCCTTCAGCCCCAGCATTTT. It translates to CASSPGAGGLQPQHF.

This clone came up a few times. The V gene is TRBV13, the J gene TRBJ2-6; 10 bases align to TRBD2. V lost 5 bases, J lost 0 bases, and 13 bases stayed unmatched. The CDR3 spans 20 residues. Germline V gene sequence: CDR1 PRHDT, CDR2 FYEKMQ (reference sequence). As DNA, the CDR3 is TGTGCCAGCAGCATGTCCGGGATGGGACTAGCGATCTCTGGGGCCAACGTCCTGACTTTC. This encodes CASSMSGMGLAISGANVLTF.

This chain links TRBV4-2 with TRBJ2-1; D is ambiguous. Germline loops: CDR1 LGHNA, CDR2 YNFKEQ. Trimming stripped 0 bases from V and 4 bases from J, with 7 bases between. The CDR3 runs to 14 residues. This chain's CDR3 is CASSQDGQYNEQFF. CDR3 sequence (DNA): TGTGCCAGCAGCCAAGATGGGCAATACAATGAGCAGTTCTTC.

V and J are TRBV5-1 and TRBJ2-7, with TRBD2 identical over 8 bases. The CDR3 has 14 residues. From germline, CDR1 is SGHRS and CDR2 YFSETQ. The junction had 6 bases not matched to a gene; V was cut back by 5 bases and J by 2 bases. The CDR3: CASRVSGGPYEQYF. DNA of the CDR3: TGCGCCAGCAGAGTCAGCGGGGGCCCCTACGAGCAGTACTTC. Based on the CDR3 plus reference TRBV5-1 and TRBJ2-7, the full variable domain is KAGVTQTPRYLIKTRGQQVTLSCSPISGHRSVSWYQQTPGQGLQFLFEYFSETQRNKGNFPGRFSGRQFSNSRSEMNVSTLELGDSALYLCASRVSGGPYEQYFGPGTRLTVT.

This sequence joins TRBV6-1 and TRBJ1-2; D is unclear. The CDR3 sequence is 12 residues long. CDR1 and CDR2 from the germline V gene are MNHNS and SASEGT. The V and J ends lost 4 bases and 8 bases respectively, with 11 bases between them. The CDR3 DNA reads as TGTGCCAGCAGTGGGCGCCCCAGGGGCTACACCTTC. Protein: CASSGRPRGYTF.

On this clone: Relative to the germline gene, one junction end is altered; a read error may explain this. The rearrangement joins TRBV7-9 to TRBJ2-2, with 7 bases lining up with TRBD1. Germline CDR1 is SEHNR and CDR2 is FQNEAQ (reference sequence). The CDR3 consists of 16 residues. The CDR3 loop reads CSSIDLQGSDTGELFF. Written as DNA, the CDR3 is TGTTCCAGCATCGATTTACAGGGGTCGGACACCGGGGAGCTGTTTTTT.

This sequence joins TRBV18 and TRBJ1-4; D gene ambiguous. CDR1 KGHSH and CDR2 LQKENI come from the germline V gene. Trimming cost V 3 bases and J 5 bases, with 7 bases left between them. The CDR3 totals 13 residues. The CDR3 sequence is CASSPESNEKLFF. The CDR3 DNA is TGTGCCAGCTCACCTGAGTCAAATGAAAAACTGTTTTTT.

The gene calls are TRBV6-1 and TRBJ1-1, with unresolved D. Germline V gene sequence: CDR1 MNHNS, CDR2 SASEGT. Trimming took off 8 bases at V and 3 bases at J, with 13 bases between the two ends. The CDR3 is 13 residues long. CDR3 in DNA: TGTGCCAGCGGGAGATTCCCCGACACTGAAGCTTTCTTT. Protein product: CASGRFPDTEAFF.

About this clone itself: A junction boundary mismatches the germline segment, possibly from a read error. The chain joins TRBV19 to TRBJ1-1; 7 nucleotides align to TRBD1. This CDR3 region has 14 residues. CDR1 is LNHDA, CDR2 SQIVND, per germline (reference sequence). The CDR3 DNA sequence: TGTGCCAGTAGTCTCCAGACAGGGAACGCTGAAGCTTTCTTT. Protein: CASSLQTGNAEAFF.

The chain employs TRBV28 and TRBJ1-5, with D maybe TRBD1 (6 bases). This CDR3 has 15 amino acids. The V and J ends lost 5 bases and 3 bases respectively, with 14 bases between them. Germline-derived CDR1 and CDR2 are MDHEN and SYDVKM. The CDR3 is CASSRTQGNNQPQHF. The CDR3 nucleotides are TGTGCCAGCAGTAGAACACAGGGAAACAATCAGCCCCAGCATTTT.

This clone has a count of ten or more. This sequence joins TRBV5-4 and TRBJ2-2; D gene uncertain. The CDR3 has 12 residues. V was clipped by 7 bases and J by 8 bases, with 12 bases between them. The germline V gene encodes CDR1 SGHNT and CDR2 YYREEE (reference sequence). For the CDR3, the DNA is TGTGCCAGCCGCATAGATGGTGGGGAGCTGTTTTTT. It codes for CASRIDGGELFF. Full variable domain (outside the CDR3, taken from reference TRBV5-4 and TRBJ2-2): ETGVTQSPTHLIKTRGQQVTLRCSSQSGHNTVSWYQQALGQGPQFIFQYYREEENGRGNFPPRFSGLQFPNYSSELNVNALELDDSALYLCASRIDGGELFFGEGSRLTVL.

This rearrangement joins TRBV4-1 to TRBJ2-7; perhaps TRBD2 as D (6 bases). V shed 1 base and J shed 6 bases, with 16 bases lying between them. The CDR3 sequence is 15 residues long. CDR1 and CDR2 from the germline V gene are MGHRA and YSYEKL. The CDR3 DNA sequence: TGCGCCAGCAGCCAAGTTAAAAAGGAGGAGGGCGAGCAGTACTTC. Translating gives CASSQVKKEEGEQYF.

The CDR3 nucleotides read TGTGCCAGCTCACCACCTGGGGGGACTGAAGCTTTCTTT. Its translation is CASSPPGGTEAFF. The chain has TRBV18 and TRBJ1-1; weak D call: TRBD1 (5 bases). Germline V lookup: CDR1 KGHSH, CDR2 LQKENI. The CDR3 runs 13 residues. V was cut by 0 bases and J by 5 bases, with 7 bases left in between.

V and J are TRBV29-1 and TRBJ2-1; no reliable D call. Looked up from germline, CDR1 is SQVTM and CDR2 is ANQGSEA. The CDR3 is made up of 12 amino acids. Deletions cut 3 bases from V and 3 bases from J, with 6 bases between. DNA for the CDR3: TGCAGCGTTGAGTCCGGCTACAATGAGCAGTTCTTC. Translated, it gives CSVESGYNEQFF.

The chain uses TRBV5-1 and TRBJ2-7, with D uncertain. The V gene lost 4 bases and the J gene lost 2 bases, with 7 bases spanning the gap. The germline V gene encodes CDR1 SGHRS and CDR2 YFSETQ. The CDR3 sequence is 12 residues long. This chain's CDR3 is CASSLPPYEQYF. The CDR3 DNA sequence: TGCGCCAGCAGCCTCCCTCCCTACGAGCAGTACTTC.

This chain links TRBV7-9 with TRBJ1-2, with 10 bases matching TRBD1. CDR3 length: 13 residues. V trimming: 6 bases; J trimming: 7 bases; junction bases outside the gene matches: 5. Germline CDR1 SEHNR, CDR2 FQNEAQ (reference sequence). CDR3 bases: TGTGCCAGCAGGGCCGGGACAGGGGCTGGCTACACCTTC. Its protein product is CASRAGTGAGYTF.

The chain carries TRBV7-3 and TRBJ1-3; TRBD1 matches 9 bases. The length of the CDR3 is 16 residues. Losses at the gene ends were 5 bases for V and 1 base for J; bases not matched to a gene: 6. CDR1 is SGHTA and CDR2 is FQGTGA in the germline V gene. The CDR3 DNA is TGTGCCAGCAGCCTCGGGACAGGGATATCTGGAAACACCATATATTTT. Its translation is CASSLGTGISGNTIYF.